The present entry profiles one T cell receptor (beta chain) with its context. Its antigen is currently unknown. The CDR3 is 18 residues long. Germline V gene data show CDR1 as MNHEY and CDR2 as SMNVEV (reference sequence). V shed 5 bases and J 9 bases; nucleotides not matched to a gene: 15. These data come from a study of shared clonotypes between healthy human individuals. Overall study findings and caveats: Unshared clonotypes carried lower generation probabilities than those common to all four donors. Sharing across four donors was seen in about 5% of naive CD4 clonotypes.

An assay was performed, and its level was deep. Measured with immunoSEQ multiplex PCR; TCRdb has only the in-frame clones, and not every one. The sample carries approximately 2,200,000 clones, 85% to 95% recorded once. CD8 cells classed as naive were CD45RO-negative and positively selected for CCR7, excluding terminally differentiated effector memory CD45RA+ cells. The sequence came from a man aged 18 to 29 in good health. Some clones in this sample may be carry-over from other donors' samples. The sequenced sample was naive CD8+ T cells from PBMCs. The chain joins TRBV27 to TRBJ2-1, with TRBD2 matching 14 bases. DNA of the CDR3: TGTGCCAGCAGTCCAAGGACTAGCGGGAGGACCAGGCAGGTTGAGCAGTTCTTC. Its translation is CASSPRTSGRTRQVEQFF.